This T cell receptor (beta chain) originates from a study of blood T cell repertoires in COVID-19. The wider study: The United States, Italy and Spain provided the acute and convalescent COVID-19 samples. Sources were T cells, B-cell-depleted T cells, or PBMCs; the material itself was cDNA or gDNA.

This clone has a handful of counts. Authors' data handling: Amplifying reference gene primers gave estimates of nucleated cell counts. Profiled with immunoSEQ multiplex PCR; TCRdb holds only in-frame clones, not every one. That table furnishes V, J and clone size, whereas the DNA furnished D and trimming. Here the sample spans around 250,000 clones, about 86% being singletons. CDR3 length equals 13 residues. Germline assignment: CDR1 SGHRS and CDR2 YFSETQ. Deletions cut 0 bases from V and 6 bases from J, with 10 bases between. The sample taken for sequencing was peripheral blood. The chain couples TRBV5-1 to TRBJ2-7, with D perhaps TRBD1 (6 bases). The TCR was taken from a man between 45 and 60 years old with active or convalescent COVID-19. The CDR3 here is CASSLVQGGEQYF. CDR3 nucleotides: TGCGCCAGCAGCTTGGTACAGGGCGGCGAGCAGTACTTC.